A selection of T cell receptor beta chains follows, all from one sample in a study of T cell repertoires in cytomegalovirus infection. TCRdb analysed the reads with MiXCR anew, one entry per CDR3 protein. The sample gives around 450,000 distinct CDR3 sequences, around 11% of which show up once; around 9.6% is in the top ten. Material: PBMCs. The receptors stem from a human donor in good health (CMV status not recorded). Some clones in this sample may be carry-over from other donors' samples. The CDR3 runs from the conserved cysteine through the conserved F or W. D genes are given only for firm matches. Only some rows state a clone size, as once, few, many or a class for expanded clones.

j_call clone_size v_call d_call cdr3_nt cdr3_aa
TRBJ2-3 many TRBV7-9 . TGTGCCAGCAGCTTGGACAGCCGCACAGATACGCAGTATTTT CASSLDSRTDTQYF
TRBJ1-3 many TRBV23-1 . TGCGCCAGCAGCCTCGGGCCAACCCCAGGGCGCGGACCTGGAAACACCATATATTTT CASSLGPTPGRGPGNTIYF
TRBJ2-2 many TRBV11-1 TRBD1 TGTGCCAGCACAACGGGACAGGGGGGAACTACCGGGGAGCTGTTTTTT CASTTGQGGTTGELFF
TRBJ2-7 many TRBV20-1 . TGCAGTGCCTCGACCCCACCCACCTACGAGCAGTACTTC CSASTPPTYEQYF
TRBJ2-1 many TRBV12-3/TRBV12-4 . TGTGCCAGCAGTTCCCCTCTGACAGCATACAATGAGCAGTTCTTC CASSSPLTAYNEQFF
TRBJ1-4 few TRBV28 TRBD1 TGTGCCAGCAGTCCCGGACAGGGTCTGCATGAAAAACTGTTTTTT CASSPGQGLHEKLFF
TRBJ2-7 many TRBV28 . TGTGCCAGCAGTTTACCCACCTCTGATTGGCGAGGAGTCGACGAGCAGTACTTC CASSLPTSDWRGVDEQYF
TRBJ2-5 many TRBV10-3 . TGTGCCATCAGTGGCCGACACTCCCTCCAAGAGACCCAGTACTTC CAISGRHSLQETQYF
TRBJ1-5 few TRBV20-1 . TGCAGTGCTAGACCACAGGGTGACAATCAGCCCCAGCATTTT CSARPQGDNQPQHF
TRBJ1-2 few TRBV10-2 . TGCGCCAGCAGAGCGGGGGGCCTCGGCTACACCTTC CASRAGGLGYTF
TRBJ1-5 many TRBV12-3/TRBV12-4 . TGTGCCAGCAGTTTCGAGGTACAGGGTCAGCCCCAGCATTTT CASSFEVQGQPQHF
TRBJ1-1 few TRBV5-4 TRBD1 TGTGCCAGCCTCCAGGGGGAGGACACTGAAGCTTTCTTT CASLQGEDTEAFF
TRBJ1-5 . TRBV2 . TGTGCCAGCAGAGTGGGCAGGGGAGGTCAGCCCCAGCATTTT CASRVGRGGQPQHF
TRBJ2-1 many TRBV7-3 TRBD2 TGTGCCAGCAGCGCCTCTAGCGGACTTTCCTACAATGAGCAGTTCTTC CASSASSGLSYNEQFF
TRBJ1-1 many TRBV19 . TGTGCCAGTAGTATTGGAAGAAGGAACCCTGAAGCTTTCTTT CASSIGRRNPEAFF
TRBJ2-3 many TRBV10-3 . TGTGCCATCAGTGCAGGGAGATCCCAGACAGATACGCAGTATTTT CAISAGRSQTDTQYF